The present T cell receptor (beta chain) was sequenced within a study of T cell repertoires in cytomegalovirus infection. Turning to the study itself: Public TCR beta signatures marked donors with CMV infection and the matching HLA.

Study-level points and caveats: Dominant in the ex vivo response were TCR beta clonotypes restricted by HLA-C and specific for CMV. The study identified carriers of CMV plus the relevant HLA from cumulative public TCR beta family frequency.

TCRdb processed the reads anew with MiXCR; each CDR3 protein has one entry. The repertoire includes some 57,000 distinct CDR3 sequences, around 34% of them detected once, and about 74% sits in the top ten. The ends were cut back, 4 bases at V and 5 bases at J, with 15 bases in the middle. The CDR3 is 14 amino acids. Germline-derived CDR1 and CDR2 are SEHNR and FQNEAQ (reference sequence). A few counts support this clonotype. The antigen remains undetermined. The sequence derives from a human donor in good health (CMV status not recorded). Some clones in this sample may be carry-over from other donors' samples. The V call is TRBV7-9, the J call TRBJ2-7; D could derive from TRBD1 or TRBD2 (5 bases each). The sample comprised PBMCs, sequenced either directly or after in vitro stimulation (not recorded which). CDR3 region: CASSSPGPGHEQYF. The CDR3 coding sequence is TGTGCCAGCAGCTCGCCGGGACCGGGACACGAGCAGTACTTC.